This T cell receptor (beta chain) was recovered during a study of T cell changes during pregnancy in multiple sclerosis. The CDR3 runs to 12 residues. The germline gives CDR1 GTSNPN, CDR2 SVGIG (reference sequence). J lost 5 bases, V lost 4 bases, and 5 bases had no gene match. Sequencing was performed with immunoSEQ multiplex PCR; in TCRdb, only in-frame clones are kept and a portion is missing. The table shows approximately 100,000 clones, with almost 95% occurring only once. A single count supports this clone. The clonotype originates from a female donor with multiple sclerosis, enrolled in a pregnancy study. J is TRBJ2-7 and V is TRBV30, with 7 bases aligning to TRBD1. Sequenced material: peripheral blood, taken in the third trimester of pregnancy. The CDR3 loop reads CAWKQGWHEQYF. The CDR3 DNA is TGTGCCTGGAAACAGGGGTGGCACGAGCAGTACTTC.